These T cell receptor beta chains were read from a single sample in a study of T-cell memory formation after mild COVID-19. TCRdb redid the calling of the 5' RACE reads with MiXCR, one entry per CDR3 protein. The profile shows around 370,000 distinct CDR3 sequences, around 21% of them singletons. The specimen sequenced was PBMCs or a T cell subset sorted from them (not recorded which). The source is an adult woman who had mild COVID-19 (a few samples of this study predate the infection). Cell type and time point are not known. Both conserved end residues are part of each CDR3. The D gene is left open where the match is weak. Part of the rows lack a size; the others show once, few, many or a class for expanded clones.

TRBD1	TRBJ1-1	TRBV19	15	NA	TGTGCCAGTAGTCGACAGGGTCATTTGAACACTGAAGCTTTCTTT	CASSRQGHLNTEAFF
NA	TRBJ1-1	TRBV29-1	13	few	TGCAGCGTTGAGAAGGGTGTGAACACTGAAGCTTTCTTT	CSVEKGVNTEAFF
TRBD2	TRBJ2-7	TRBV11-2	16	NA	TGTGCCAGCAACGGACTAGCGGGAGGGCCAGGGTACGAGCAGTACTTC	CASNGLAGGPGYEQYF
NA	TRBJ1-6	TRBV6-6	18	NA	TGTGCCAGCGCACTAAGGGCCGCACTGAGCTCCTATAATTCACCCCTCCACTTT	CASALRAALSSYNSPLHF
NA	TRBJ1-2	TRBV3-1	15	few	TGTGCCAGCAGCCAAGAAGTCCAAGCACGCTATGGCTACACCTTC	CASSQEVQARYGYTF
TRBD2	TRBJ2-5	TRBV30	12	few	TGTGCCTGGACAAGCGGGACGGGGACCCAGTACTTC	CAWTSGTGTQYF
NA	TRBJ1-5	TRBV4-2	15	few	TGTGCCAGCAGCCAAGATAGGCAGCCCCATCAGCCCCAGCATTTT	CASSQDRQPHQPQHF
NA	TRBJ2-2	TRBV7-2	13	NA	TGTGCCAGCAGCTACAGTGTTACCGGGGAGCTGTTTTTT	CASSYSVTGELFF
NA	TRBJ2-3	TRBV6-6	13	few	TGTGCCAGCAGTTACTCACCCCGGGACAATGAGAATTTT	CASSYSPRDNENF
NA	TRBJ2-1	TRBV5-6	16	NA	TGTGCCAGCACAAGCCCGGCACTCGCCTCCTACAATGAGCAGTTCTTC	CASTSPALASYNEQFF
NA	TRBJ2-7	TRBV29-1	14	few	TGCAGCGTCTTACGGGGGGACACCGTCCACGAGCAGTACTTC	CSVLRGDTVHEQYF
TRBD1	TRBJ2-1	TRBV20-1	15	NA	TGCAGTGCTAGAGATCAGGGACAGGGAATTTTTGAGCAGTTCTTC	CSARDQGQGIFEQFF
TRBD1	TRBJ2-6	TRBV29-1	14	NA	TGCAGCGTGTCCGACAGGGCTGGGGCCAACGTCCTGACTTTC	CSVSDRAGANVLTF
NA	TRBJ2-1	TRBV24-1	15	NA	TGTGCCACCAGTGAGCCGTCGGGGGTTTCCAATGAGCAGTTCTTC	CATSEPSGVSNEQFF
TRBD1	TRBJ1-6	TRBV20-1	15	many	TGCAGTGCTAGATCCGGGACAGGGGGGAATTCACCCCTCCACTTT	CSARSGTGGNSPLHF